Listed here are 22 T cell receptor beta chains from one sample, sequenced in a study of control samples from healthy donors and cancer patients. Libraries were prepared by immunoSEQ multiplex PCR; TCRdb keeps only in-frame clonotypes and omits some of them. Of roughly 100,000 clones listed, around 88% are singletons. Sequencing was done on a sample of PBMCs. These receptors all stem from a man aged 55 to 69 with lung cancer.

Comment on this clone: In the same sample, other DNA sequences code for this CDR3. The rearrangement uses TRBV12-3 or TRBV12-4 and TRBJ1-3; D call uncertain. The CDR3 is 12 amino acids. Trimming removed 3 bases at V and 4 bases at J, with 4 bases between. CDR3 coding DNA: TGTGCCAGCAGTTTTGCGGGAAACACCATATATTTT. Protein sequence: CASSFAGNTIYF.

Written as DNA, the CDR3 is TGTGCCAGCAGCTTGAAAGCCGGCAACTATGGCTACACCTTC. This translates into CASSLKAGNYGYTF. The rearrangement joins TRBV5-4 to TRBJ1-2; no clear D gene. The CDR3 covers 14 residues. Trimming removed 1 base from V and 2 bases from J, with 9 bases in between. Germline lookup yields CDR1 SGHNT and CDR2 YYREEE (reference sequence).

This chain uses TRBV5-1 with TRBJ1-3, with D uncertain. Germline loops: CDR1 SGHRS, CDR2 YFSETQ. The CDR3 runs to 13 residues. The germline V and J ends were trimmed by 3 bases and 5 bases, with 9 bases remaining between them. This CDR3 reads CASSSEGRNTIYF. CDR3 coding DNA: TGCGCCAGCAGCTCAGAGGGAAGAAACACCATATATTTT.

This clone showed up just a few times. The chain has TRBV6-1 and TRBJ2-7; 10 bases line up with TRBD2. With V trimmed by 0 bases and J by 4 bases, 3 bases remained unmatched. CDR3 size: 15 residues. From germline, CDR1 is MNHNS and CDR2 SASEGT. The CDR3 loop reads CASSEALAGAYEQYF. DNA for the CDR3: TGTGCCAGCAGTGAAGCGCTAGCGGGGGCTTACGAGCAGTACTTC.

The chain recombines TRBV2 with TRBJ1-2; no definite D call. V shed 7 bases and J shed 0 bases, with 15 bases lying between them. Germline V lookup: CDR1 SNHLY, CDR2 FYNNEI. This CDR3 is built from 15 residues. This chain's CDR3 is CASTERASPNYGYTF. CDR3 bases: TGTGCCAGCACTGAGAGGGCATCACCTAACTATGGCTACACCTTC.

The chain is built from TRBV5-1 and TRBJ2-1, with TRBD1 matching 8 bases. This CDR3 spans 15 amino acids. Germline CDR1 reads SGHRS; CDR2 reads YFSETQ. V lost 4 bases to trimming and J lost 8 bases; unmatched junction nucleotides: 11. The CDR3 spells CASSQDRVSIDEQFF. The CDR3 nucleotides are TGCGCCAGCAGCCAGGACAGGGTTTCTATTGATGAGCAGTTCTTC.

CDR3 nucleotides: TGTGCCAGCAGTCCTGTTTACCGGGACAGAAACATTCAGTACTTC. This gives the protein CASSPVYRDRNIQYF. The chain couples TRBV27 to TRBJ2-4, with 7 bases aligning to TRBD1. V was clipped by 5 bases and J by 6 bases; unmatched bases: 10. Germline-derived CDR1 and CDR2 are MNHEY and SMNVEV (reference sequence). The CDR3 spans 15 residues.

Concerning this clone: The junction and the germline gene differ at one end; a read error may be behind it. This chain connects TRBV11-3 to TRBJ2-3; TRBD1 aligns across 11 bases. Germline V CDR1 and CDR2: SGHNT, YENEEA. CDR3 length: 13 residues. The CDR3 region is CASSLGPGTGGCF. In nucleotides, the CDR3 is TGTGCCAGCAGCTTAGGGCCCGGGACAGGGGGGTGTTTT.

The chain uses TRBV27 and TRBJ1-1; 7 bases are shared with TRBD1. J was trimmed by 5 bases and V by 8 bases; bases with no gene match: 5. The CDR3 has 12 residues. Per germline, CDR1 MNHEY and CDR2 SMNVEV (reference sequence). CDR3 DNA sequence: TGTGCCAGCCGGACAGGAGTGACTGAAGCTTTCTTT. Encoded protein: CASRTGVTEAFF.

The chain is built from TRBV3-1 (or the pseudogene TRBV3-2) and TRBJ2-7; 11 bases line up with TRBD1. This CDR3 spans 13 amino acids. V lost 4 bases to trimming and J lost 6 bases; unmatched junction nucleotides: 2. Germline V gene sequence: CDR1 LGHDT, CDR2 YNNKEL (reference sequence). The CDR3 DNA reads TGTGCCAGCAGCCGTGGGACAGGGGGCGAGCAGTACGTC. Protein sequence: CASSRGTGGEQYV.

About this clone: The identical CDR3 is also encoded by other nucleotide sequences in the sample. The chain carries TRBV5-1 and TRBJ2-2; D perhaps matches TRBD2 (7 bases). The germline V and J ends were trimmed by 2 bases and 7 bases, with 27 bases remaining between them. This CDR3 contains 19 residues. In germline, CDR1 is SGHRS, CDR2 YFSETQ. CDR3 bases: TGCGCCAGCAGCTTTGGACCTCTCGCGGGGGCCCCGCGGGTCGGGGAGCTGTTTTTT. This encodes CASSFGPLAGAPRVGELFF.

This clone has just one count. The V call is TRBV5-4, the J call TRBJ2-7; 10 bases line up with TRBD1. Germline CDR1 SGHNT, CDR2 YYREEE (reference sequence). CDR3 length: 16 residues. V shed 4 bases and J 3 bases; nucleotides not matched to a gene: 10. DNA of the CDR3: TGTGCCAGCAGCAAAGGACCGGGACAGGGGAGCTACGAGCAGTACGTC. Protein: CASSKGPGQGSYEQYV.

The V call is TRBV27, the J call TRBJ1-2, with D perhaps matching TRBD1 (5 bases). Germline V CDR1 and CDR2: MNHEY, SMNVEV (reference sequence). The germline V and J ends were trimmed by 2 bases and 6 bases, with 13 bases remaining between them. This CDR3 region has 14 residues. CDR3 region: CASSLTARGDGYTF. The DNA of the CDR3 is TGTGCCAGCAGTTTAACCGCCCGGGGGGATGGCTACACCTTC.

The chain links TRBV4-1 to TRBJ2-7, with 10 bases identical to TRBD1. J lost 4 bases, V lost 1 base, and 4 bases had no gene match. From germline, CDR1 is MGHRA and CDR2 YSYEKL. The CDR3 extends over 15 amino acids. This CDR3 reads CASSQVGGQGYEQYV. For the CDR3, the DNA is TGCGCCAGCAGCCAAGTGGGGGGACAGGGGTACGAGCAGTACGTC.

The chain couples TRBV5-1 to TRBJ2-7; tentatively, D is TRBD1 (6 bases). CDR1 is SGHRS, CDR2 YFSETQ, per germline. V was clipped by 0 bases and J by 8 bases, with 15 bases between them. The CDR3 length is 14 residues. The CDR3 loop is CASSLATEGGKQYF. As DNA, the CDR3 is TGCGCCAGCAGCTTGGCCACTGAAGGGGGAAAGCAGTACTTC.

Regarding this clone: Other nucleotide sequences from this sample produce the same CDR3. V gene TRBV7-9 combines with J gene TRBJ1-5; D is uncertain. CDR3 length equals 15 residues. The germline V and J ends were trimmed by 1 base and 0 bases, with 7 bases remaining between them. Germline CDR1 reads SEHNR; CDR2 reads FQNEAQ (reference sequence). CDR3 in amino acids: CASSLGGYSNQPQHF. The CDR3 DNA sequence: TGTGCCAGCAGCTTAGGTGGATATAGCAATCAGCCCCAGCATTTT. The full variable domain, rest sourced from reference TRBV7-9 and TRBJ1-5, is DTGVSQNPRHKITKRGQNVTFRCDPISEHNRLYWYRQTLGQGPEFLTYFQNEAQLEKSRLLSDRFSAERPKGSFSTLEIQRTEQGDSAMYLCASSLGGYSNQPQHFGDGTRLSIL.

The rearrangement joins TRBV2 to TRBJ2-5; no reliable D call. The CDR3 has 12 residues. The germline CDR1 and CDR2 sequences are SNHLY and FYNNEI. V was trimmed by 6 bases and J by 4 bases, leaving 9 bases between them. The CDR3 sequence: CASSPSRETQYF. CDR3 DNA sequence: TGTGCCAGCAGCCCTAGTCGAGAGACCCAGTACTTC.

The V gene is TRBV29-1, the J gene TRBJ1-2; the match to TRBD1 covers 7 bases. The J segment lost 6 bases and the V segment lost 3 bases, leaving 7 bases of the junction unmatched. Germline V lookup: CDR1 SQVTM, CDR2 ANQGSEA. The CDR3 has 13 residues. The CDR3 bases are TGCAGCGTTGAGGCGCAGGGGGTAGATGGCTACACCTTC. The encoded protein is CSVEAQGVDGYTF.

The chain couples TRBV24-1 to TRBJ2-6; 9 nucleotides agree with TRBD1. Per germline, CDR1 KGHDR and CDR2 SFDVKD. The CDR3 extends over 17 amino acids. Germline trimming cut 3 bases from V and 3 bases from J; bases unmatched to any gene: 5. CDR3 sequence reads: CATSDTGGANGANVLTF. The CDR3 DNA is TGTGCCACCAGTGATACAGGGGGCGCGAATGGGGCCAACGTCCTGACTTTC.

This rearrangement joins TRBV10-2 to TRBJ2-7; tentatively, D is TRBD1 or TRBD2 (5 bases each). Germline V lookup: CDR1 WSHSY, CDR2 SAAADI. CDR3 length: 15 residues. Trimming took 6 bases from V and 2 from J, leaving 17 bases between them. The CDR3 sequence is CASSSSGTVPYEQYV. The CDR3 DNA reads TGCGCCAGCAGCTCATCCGGGACCGTTCCCTACGAGCAGTACGTC.

V usage is TRBV7-3 and J usage is TRBJ1-5, with a possible D match to TRBD1 (5 bases). This CDR3 region has 17 residues. Trimming took off 2 bases at V and 6 bases at J, with 20 bases between the two ends. CDR1 is SGHTA and CDR2 is FQGTGA in the germline V gene. The DNA for the CDR3 is TGTGCCAGCAGCTTAGATCTTAGGAGAAGGGACTGTCAGCCCCAGCATTTT. This translates into CASSLDLRRRDCQPQHF.

The V gene is TRBV18, the J gene TRBJ2-5; tentatively, D is TRBD1 or TRBD2 (5 bases each). Germline CDR1 reads KGHSH; CDR2 reads LQKENI. CDR3 length: 14 amino acids. The germline V and J ends were trimmed by 8 bases and 3 bases, with 16 bases remaining between them. The CDR3 loop reads CASHGLMGEETQYF. CDR3 nucleotide sequence: TGTGCCAGCCACGGATTAATGGGGGAAGAGACCCAGTACTTC.